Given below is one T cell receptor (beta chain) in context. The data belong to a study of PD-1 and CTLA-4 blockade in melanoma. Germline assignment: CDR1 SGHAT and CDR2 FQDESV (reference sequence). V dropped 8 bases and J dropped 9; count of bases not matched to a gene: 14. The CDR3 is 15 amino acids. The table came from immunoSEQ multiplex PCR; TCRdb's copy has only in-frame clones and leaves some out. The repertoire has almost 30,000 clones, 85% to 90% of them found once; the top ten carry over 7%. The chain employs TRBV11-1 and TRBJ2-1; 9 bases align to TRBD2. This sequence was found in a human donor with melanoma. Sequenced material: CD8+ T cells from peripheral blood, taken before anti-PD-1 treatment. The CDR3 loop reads CASQPEGTSIGEQFF. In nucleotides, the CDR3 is TGTGCCAGCCAACCGGAAGGGACTAGCATTGGTGAGCAGTTCTTC.